These 30 T cell receptor beta chains originate from one sample sequenced in a study of cytomegalovirus exposure and HLA in healthy donors. PCR primers comprised 60 Vbeta and 13 Jbeta primers. TCRdb's copy holds only in-frame clones and misses some; the assay was immunoSEQ multiplex PCR. The data contain almost 200,000 clones, around 81% of them singletons. Input material: PBMCs. These receptors were obtained from a young man in good health and CMV-seronegative.

This sequence joins TRBV7-3 and TRBJ2-2; a possible D gene is TRBD1 (6 bases). Germline V CDR1 and CDR2: SGHTA, FQGTGA. The CDR3 spans 15 residues. Between the trimmed V and J ends, which lost 5 bases and 2 bases, there was a span of 12 bases. Here the CDR3 reads CASSLRGGNTGELFF. The CDR3 DNA sequence: TGTGCCAGCAGCCTCAGGGGCGGAAACACCGGGGAGCTGTTTTTT.

The chain joins TRBV9 to TRBJ2-3, with 7 nucleotides matching TRBD1. The CDR3 covers 16 residues. Germline V lookup: CDR1 SGDLS, CDR2 YYNGEE. After removal of 4 bases from V and 1 base from J, the junction contained 9 bases not matched to a gene. The chain's CDR3 is CASSSSRTGGTDTQYF. The DNA for the CDR3 is TGTGCCAGCAGCTCCTCCCGGACAGGAGGCACAGATACGCAGTATTTT. The whole variable domain, remainder taken from reference TRBV9 and TRBJ2-3, is DSGVTQTPKHLITATGQRVTLRCSPRSGDLSVYWYQQSLDQGLQFLIQYYNGEERAKGNILERFSAQQFPDLHSELNLSSLELGDSALYFCASSSSRTGGTDTQYFGPGTRLTVL.

In its sample, this clone was seen a few times. In DNA form, the CDR3 reads TGTGCCAGCGCACCCTCTCGAGATCAGCCCCAGCATTTT. Translation: CASAPSRDQPQHF. The chain combines TRBV6-5 with TRBJ1-5; no definite D call. Germline V gene data show CDR1 as MNHEY and CDR2 as SVGAGI. The V end lost 8 bases, the J end lost 5 bases, and 13 bases lay between the germline ends. The CDR3 is 13 amino acids.

This clone was picked up one time. The chain links TRBV4-1 to TRBJ1-2, with D unclear. The V end lost 0 bases, the J end lost 3 bases, and 8 bases lay between the germline ends. This CDR3 is 14 amino acids long. CDR1 is MGHRA, CDR2 YSYEKL, per germline. The CDR3 here is CASSQDLGYYGYTF. CDR3 nucleotide sequence: TGCGCCAGCAGCCAAGATCTGGGCTACTATGGCTACACCTTC.

This clone has more than one count but fewer than ten. This chain connects TRBV6-4 to TRBJ1-6; D not certain. V lost 5 bases and J 5 bases, leaving 13 bases between the germline ends. CDR3 length equals 15 residues. Germline-derived CDR1 and CDR2 are MRHNA and SNTAGT. This CDR3 is CASSREGGDNSPLHF. The CDR3 nucleotides read TGTGCCAGCAGTCGTGAAGGCGGTGATAATTCACCCCTCCACTTT.

This chain connects TRBV27 to TRBJ1-4; TRBD1 aligns across 7 bases. The CDR3 contains 17 residues. CDR1 is MNHEY, CDR2 SMNVEV, per germline (reference sequence). Germline trimming cut 5 bases from V and 4 bases from J; bases unmatched to any gene: 13. This CDR3 reads CASSPISPDRINEKLFF. Written as DNA, the CDR3 is TGTGCCAGCAGTCCTATTTCCCCGGACAGGATTAATGAAAAACTGTTTTTT.

CDR3 coding DNA: TGTGCCAGCAGCTTACAACAGGGGTCCTACAATGAGCAGTTCTTC. Its translation is CASSLQQGSYNEQFF. The V gene is TRBV11-2, the J gene TRBJ2-1; TRBD1 matches 7 bases. With 2 bases clipped from V and 1 base from J, the junction kept 2 bases outside the gene matches. The germline gives CDR1 SGHAT, CDR2 FQNNGV. This CDR3 contains 15 residues.

The V call is TRBV7-9, the J call TRBJ1-5, with D possibly TRBD1 on 5 matching bases. CDR1 is SEHNR, CDR2 FQNEAQ, per germline (reference sequence). This CDR3 contains 16 residues. V lost 0 bases, J lost 6 bases, and 15 bases lay in between. This CDR3 reads CASSLASEGNRQPQHF. CDR3 DNA: TGTGCCAGCAGCTTAGCATCGGAGGGGAATCGTCAGCCCCAGCATTTT.

The chain couples TRBV9 to TRBJ2-2; D not resolved. Germline CDR1 SGDLS, CDR2 YYNGEE. Deletions cut 4 bases from V and 7 bases from J, with 14 bases between. The CDR3 spans 14 residues. The CDR3 region is CASSFQFSGGELFF. The CDR3 nucleotides are TGTGCCAGCAGCTTCCAGTTTTCGGGCGGGGAGCTGTTTTTT.

The chain couples TRBV29-1 to TRBJ2-5, with 7 positions matching TRBD1. The last part of the DNA fits TRBJ2-7 better; the J call may be wrong. This CDR3 has 14 amino acids. Looked up from germline, CDR1 is SQVTM and CDR2 is ANQGSEA. DNA for the CDR3: TGCAGCGTTGAAGGGGGACAGAGTAACTACGAGCAGTACTTC. Its protein is CSVEGGQSNYEQYF.

The chain recombines TRBV25-1 with TRBJ2-5; 7 bases match TRBD2. J lost 0 bases, V lost 1 base, and 5 bases had no gene match. The CDR3 contains 16 residues. Germline V CDR1 and CDR2: MGHDK, SYGVNS. The chain's CDR3 is CASSEWGGRHQETQYF. CDR3 nucleotide sequence: TGTGCCAGCAGTGAATGGGGCGGGAGACACCAAGAGACCCAGTACTTC.

The chain recombines TRBV10-1 with TRBJ2-7; D is possibly TRBD2 (5 bases). The V and J ends lost 9 bases and 0 bases respectively, with 12 bases between them. Per germline, CDR1 WNHNN and CDR2 SYGVQD (reference sequence). This CDR3 comprises 13 residues. In DNA form, the CDR3 reads TGCGCCAGGTTAAAGACTAACTCCTACGAGCAGTACTTC. This gives the protein CARLKTNSYEQYF.

The gene calls are TRBV19 and TRBJ1-3; TRBD1 matches 8 bases. The CDR3 runs 14 residues. Germline loops: CDR1 LNHDA, CDR2 SQIVND (reference sequence). The ends lost 6 bases at V and 4 bases at J; junction bases unmatched: 5. The CDR3 bases are TGTGCCAGTAGCAGAGGGACAGGCGGAAACACCATATATTTT. Protein product: CASSRGTGGNTIYF.

V gene TRBV6-1 combines with J gene TRBJ2-2; TRBD2 matches 10 bases. V lost 7 bases to trimming and J lost 7 bases; unmatched junction nucleotides: 9. The CDR3 consists of 15 residues. Germline lookup yields CDR1 MNHNS and CDR2 SASEGT. CDR3 protein: CASNKGAGGDGELFF. DNA of the CDR3: TGTGCCAGCAACAAAGGAGCGGGAGGGGACGGGGAGCTGTTTTTT.

This chain joins TRBV6-1 and TRBJ2-7, with TRBD2 matching over 11 bases. The CDR3 totals 13 residues. In germline, CDR1 is MNHNS, CDR2 SASEGT. Trimming cost V 10 bases and J 6 bases; bases outside gene matches: 8. The chain's CDR3 is CAIIFGLAGEQYF. The CDR3 region has the DNA TGTGCCATCATATTCGGACTAGCGGGCGAGCAGTACTTC.

The chain joins TRBV2 to TRBJ2-1, with 11 bases fitting TRBD2. CDR3 length: 16 residues. Germline assignment: CDR1 SNHLY and CDR2 FYNNEI. V trimming: 7 bases; J trimming: 4 bases; junction bases outside the gene matches: 9. This CDR3 is CASIYDGTSGYNEQFF. CDR3 nucleotides: TGTGCCAGCATCTACGACGGGACTAGCGGTTACAATGAGCAGTTCTTC.

The V and J genes are TRBV2 and TRBJ1-6; 7 nucleotides agree with TRBD1. CDR3 length: 12 amino acids. Germline loops: CDR1 SNHLY, CDR2 FYNNEI. V lost 9 bases and J lost 7; bases outside the gene matches: 3. The CDR3 reads CARGTENSPLHF. The CDR3 DNA is TGTGCCAGAGGGACAGAAAATTCACCCCTCCACTTT.

This clone was recorded a few times. Written as DNA, the CDR3 is TGTGCCAGCTCAAACGGACAGGGAAACTATGGCTACACCTTC. The encoded protein is CASSNGQGNYGYTF. The gene calls are TRBV18 and TRBJ1-2, with 8 positions matching TRBD1. Germline loops: CDR1 KGHSH, CDR2 LQKENI. The CDR3 runs to 14 residues. With 5 bases clipped from V and 2 bases from J, the junction kept 4 bases outside the gene matches.

V is TRBV7-9 and J is TRBJ2-7; weak D call: TRBD1 (5 bases). The CDR3 is made up of 13 amino acids. The V end was cut by 2 bases, the J end by 2 bases, with 7 bases between. Germline assignment: CDR1 SEHNR and CDR2 FQNEAQ (reference sequence). The CDR3 sequence: CASSLKGPYEQYF. In DNA form, the CDR3 reads TGTGCCAGCAGCTTAAAGGGGCCCTACGAGCAGTACTTC.

V gene TRBV9 combines with J gene TRBJ2-1, with D possibly matching TRBD1 (5 bases). Germline assignment: CDR1 SGDLS and CDR2 YYNGEE. V was shortened by 0 bases and J by 8 bases, with 12 bases between the two germline ends. The CDR3 length is 14 residues. DNA of the CDR3: TGTGCCAGCAGCGTAGTTTCCAGGGTCGATGAGCAGTTCTTC. This encodes CASSVVSRVDEQFF.

The chain combines TRBV5-6 with TRBJ2-7, with D uncertain. CDR3 length equals 17 residues. The V end was cut by 3 bases, the J end by 3 bases, with 22 bases between. Germline CDR1 and CDR2: SGHDT and YYEEEE. The CDR3 DNA is TGTGCCAGCAGCTCGCCTCCAACATTCGCCTCTTACTACGAGCAGTACTTC. Residues: CASSSPPTFASYYEQYF.

The V gene is TRBV6-5, the J gene TRBJ1-4; possibly TRBD1 for D (5 bases). V lost 2 bases, J lost 11 bases, and 12 bases lay in between. CDR1 and CDR2 from the germline V gene are MNHEY and SVGAGI. CDR3 length equals 13 residues. The CDR3 nucleotides read TGTGCCAGCAGTTACACAGGCGATGGGAAACTGTTTTTT. Protein: CASSYTGDGKLFF.

This chain joins TRBV27 and TRBJ2-7; 7 bases are shared with TRBD1. CDR1 MNHEY and CDR2 SMNVEV come from the germline V gene (reference sequence). V was clipped by 6 bases and J by 4 bases; unmatched bases: 6. The CDR3 loop spans 13 amino acids. The CDR3 coding sequence is TGTGCCAGCAGACGGACAGGAGCTTACGAGCAGTACTTC. Translating it yields CASRRTGAYEQYF.

V usage is TRBV29-1 and J usage is TRBJ1-3; D gene unclear. The germline V gene encodes CDR1 SQVTM and CDR2 ANQGSEA. There are 15 residues in the CDR3. V lost 4 bases and J lost 4, with 17 bases in between. The CDR3 reads CSVVPLMNRGNTIYF. CDR3 coding DNA: TGCAGCGTTGTTCCCCTTATGAATCGGGGAAACACCATATATTTT.

V gene TRBV23-1 combines with J gene TRBJ2-1, with D uncertain. TRBV23-1 is an ORF; its function is uncertain. Trimming shortened V by 0 bases and J by 5 bases, and 8 bases separated the two germline ends. The CDR3 totals 14 residues. This chain's CDR3 is CASSQSAQNNEQFF. DNA for the CDR3: TGCGCCAGCAGTCAATCGGCACAGAACAATGAGCAGTTCTTC.

In its sample, this clone was seen a few times. The chain joins TRBV6-1 to TRBJ2-6; D remains unclear. The CDR3 consists of 18 residues. Trimming shortened V by 2 bases and J by 0 bases, and 14 bases separated the two germline ends. Germline CDR1 is MNHNS and CDR2 is SASEGT. The chain's CDR3 is CASSEWRETYSGANVLTF. The CDR3 DNA is TGTGCCAGCAGTGAATGGCGAGAGACTTACTCTGGGGCCAACGTCCTGACTTTC.

The gene calls are TRBV30 and TRBJ2-2; the D is unclear. From germline, CDR1 is GTSNPN and CDR2 SVGIG (reference sequence). The CDR3 has 13 residues. Trimming pared 1 base from V and 4 bases from J, leaving 7 bases between. This chain's CDR3 is CAWSGQITGELFF. The CDR3, as DNA: TGTGCCTGGAGTGGTCAGATCACCGGGGAGCTGTTTTTT.

The chain carries TRBV19 and TRBJ2-1; 7 bases are a match to TRBD2. V lost 2 bases to trimming and J lost 15 bases; unmatched junction nucleotides: 10. The germline V gene has CDR1 LNHDA and CDR2 SQIVND (reference sequence). The CDR3 has 13 residues. The CDR3 nucleotides are TGTGCCAGTAGTATAACCGGCGGGAGCTTCGGGTTCTTC. It codes for CASSITGGSFGFF.

This clone has just one count. The V and J genes are TRBV25-1 and TRBJ1-1; D call uncertain. V was clipped by 0 bases and J by 7 bases, with 9 bases between them. Germline lookup yields CDR1 MGHDK and CDR2 SYGVNS. The CDR3 is 13 residues long. The CDR3, as DNA: TGTGCCAGCAGTGAATACGGCCGGGATGAAGCTTTCTTT. This encodes CASSEYGRDEAFF.

V usage is TRBV27 and J usage is TRBJ1-6; TRBD1 is a possible D gene (6 bases). Germline V gene data show CDR1 as MNHEY and CDR2 as SMNVEV (reference sequence). The CDR3 spans 15 residues. V gave up 5 bases and J gave up 4 bases, with 12 bases separating them. This CDR3 is CASSPYREYNSPLHF. The CDR3 DNA is TGTGCCAGCAGTCCCTACAGGGAGTATAATTCACCCCTCCACTTT.